A selection of T cell receptor beta chains follows, all from one sample in a study of blood T cell repertoires in COVID-19. Produced via immunoSEQ multiplex PCR; TCRdb's table is partial and in-frame only. The sample shows 250,000 to 400,000 clones, more than 90% of them seen only once. Sequencing was performed on PBMCs or T cells enriched from blood (not recorded which). Source of these receptors: a man aged 55 to 70 who had recovered from COVID-19. The CDR3 runs from the conserved cysteine through the conserved F or W. A D gene is named only where the DNA matches it firmly. Size tells how often a clone was seen (once, few, many) or the class of an expanded clone, and some rows leave it out.

once	TRBV7-9	TRBJ1-2	TRBD1	TGTGCCAGCAGCTTGAGGGGGCATGGCTACACCTTC	CASSLRGHGYTF
NA	TRBV5-1	TRBJ1-6	TRBD1	TGCGCCAGCAGCGCAGGACAGGGAACGAATTCACCCCTCCACTTT	CASSAGQGTNSPLHF
NA	TRBV4-1	TRBJ2-2	TRBD2	TGCGCCAGCAGCCAAGATCGTCCACCACTGCTAGCGGGGGGCCCGAAGGGCGGGGAGCTGTTTTTT	CASSQDRPPLLAGGPKGGELFF
NA	TRBV9	TRBJ2-2	TRBD1	TGTGCCAGCAGCGCATCGGGGACAGTGAACACCGGGGAGCTGTTTTTT	CASSASGTVNTGELFF
once	TRBV5-1	TRBJ2-7	NA	TGCGCCAGCAGCTTGGGCGCTGGGTCAGGTACCTACGAGCAGTACTTC	CASSLGAGSGTYEQYF
NA	TRBV5-1	TRBJ2-6	NA	TGCGCCAGCAGCGAGACAGGTAGGACTGGGGCCAACGTCCTGACTTTC	CASSETGRTGANVLTF
NA	TRBV2	TRBJ2-1	TRBD2	TGTGCCAGCAGTGAAAGGCCTAGCGGGAGGACAGACAATGAGCAGTTCTTC	CASSERPSGRTDNEQFF
NA	TRBV6-2/TRBV6-3	TRBJ2-2	NA	TGTGCCAGCAGTCACGCTCGGGGGACCGGGGAGCTGTTTTTT	CASSHARGTGELFF
NA	TRBV7-8	TRBJ1-1	NA	TGTGCCAGCAGCTTTCCGCCAGGGGCGAACACTGAAGCTTTCTTT	CASSFPPGANTEAFF
NA	TRBV7-8	TRBJ1-5	TRBD1	TGTGCCAGCAGCTTGAGAAAGGACAGGGGCCCAAAAAAGAATCAGCCCCAGCATTTT	CASSLRKDRGPKKNQPQHF
once	TRBV15	TRBJ2-3	NA	TGTGCCACCAGCAGAGATCATGGCAGCGCAGATACGCAGTATTTT	CATSRDHGSADTQYF
NA	TRBV4-1	TRBJ2-1	TRBD2	TGCGCCAGCAGCCAACTACCGGGACTAGCCGTCAATGAGCAGTTCTTC	CASSQLPGLAVNEQFF
NA	TRBV24-1	TRBJ2-6	NA	TGTGCCACCAGTGATCCCAACTCTGGGGCCAACGTCCTGACTTTC	CATSDPNSGANVLTF
few	TRBV28	TRBJ2-7	TRBD2	TGTGCCAGCATAGCGACTAGCGGGCGGTACGAGCAGTACTTC	CASIATSGRYEQYF
NA	TRBV2	TRBJ1-6	NA	TGTGCCAGCAGCTTGACAAGGTGGATTTATTCACCCCTCCACTTT	CASSLTRWIYSPLHF
NA	TRBV5-1	TRBJ2-2	NA	TGCGCCAGCAGCTTGGAAGGCAGGGCGAGGACCGGGGAGCTGTTTTTT	CASSLEGRARTGELFF
NA	TRBV7-2	TRBJ2-3	TRBD2	TGTGCCAGCAGATCCCAGCGGGGGGCCCTGTTTTTAGATACGCAGTATTTT	CASRSQRGALFLDTQYF
NA	TRBV6-1	TRBJ2-7	TRBD2	TGTGCCAGCAGTGAAGCGCTAGCGGGAGCCTACGAGCAGTACTTC	CASSEALAGAYEQYF
NA	TRBV28	TRBJ1-1	NA	TGTGCCAGCAGTCCGAATCAGGGCCGCAGCACTGAAGCTTTCTTT	CASSPNQGRSTEAFF
NA	TRBV10-3	TRBJ1-6	NA	TGTGCCATCAGTGAACCGTCCCGGCGGGGGCACGTAGATTCACCCCTCCACTTT	CAISEPSRRGHVDSPLHF
NA	TRBV12-3/TRBV12-4	TRBJ2-3	NA	TGTGCCAGCAGTTTACGGGGTCGAGATACGCAGTATTTT	CASSLRGRDTQYF
NA	TRBV5-6	TRBJ1-2	TRBD1	TGTGCCAGCAGCCTGACTGGGACAGCCTTCTATGGCTACACCTTC	CASSLTGTAFYGYTF
NA	TRBV18	TRBJ1-2	TRBD1	TGTGCCAGCTCACCGCTGCCTGGACAGGTCTATGGCTACACCTTC	CASSPLPGQVYGYTF
NA	TRBV5-6	TRBJ1-1	TRBD1	TGTGCCAGCAGCTTGGGTTCTGGACAGGGGGAGAACACTGAAGCTTTCTTT	CASSLGSGQGENTEAFF
NA	TRBV19	TRBJ1-3	TRBD1	TGTGCCAGTTGCAGGGGGCCTGGAAACACCATATATTTT	CASCRGPGNTIYF
NA	TRBV3-1/TRBV3-2	TRBJ1-5	NA	TGTGCCAGCAGCCAGTACCGCGGGTTCCCGCCCCAGCATTTT	CASSQYRGFPPQHF
NA	TRBV12-3/TRBV12-4	TRBJ1-3	TRBD1	TGTGCCACCGACAGGGGGCTTGGAAACACCATATATTTT	CATDRGLGNTIYF
NA	TRBV6-2/TRBV6-3	TRBJ1-2	TRBD1	TGTGCCAGCAGCTTACCCGGGACAGTTGGGGGCTACACCTTC	CASSLPGTVGGYTF
many	TRBV5-1	TRBJ1-1	NA	TGCGCCAGCAGCAACGAGTTGATGAACACTGAAGCTTTCTTT	CASSNELMNTEAFF
NA	TRBV19	TRBJ1-6	NA	TGTGCCAGTAGAGATTTCGGGAACAAGCACTCACCCCTCCACTTT	CASRDFGNKHSPLHF
once	TRBV5-1	TRBJ2-1	TRBD2	TGCGCCAGCAGTTTGGTGCCTAGCGGGTACAATGAGCAGTTCTTC	CASSLVPSGYNEQFF
NA	TRBV5-6	TRBJ1-1	NA	TGTGCCAGCACCTTGAGGGAGTTGATGAACACTGAAGCTTTCTTT	CASTLRELMNTEAFF
NA	TRBV7-2	TRBJ1-5	NA	TGTGCCAGCAGTCTTCGGACCGGGGATCAGCCCCAGCATTTT	CASSLRTGDQPQHF
once	TRBV19	TRBJ1-1	TRBD1	TGTGCCAGTAGTAACGACAGGGGACCAATGAACACTGAAGCTTTCTTT	CASSNDRGPMNTEAFF
NA	TRBV6-6	TRBJ2-3	TRBD2	TGTGCCAGCAGTAACCCCGGGAGCGGGGACACAGATACGCAGTATTTT	CASSNPGSGDTDTQYF
NA	TRBV19	TRBJ1-2	NA	TGTGCCAGTAGTGATCGGGGGGCGGACTATGGCTACACCTTC	CASSDRGADYGYTF
once	TRBV9	TRBJ1-1	NA	TGTGCCAGCAGCGCTTTTGACAGGCTTTCCGAAGCTTTCTTT	CASSAFDRLSEAFF
NA	TRBV19	TRBJ1-4	NA	TGTGCCAGTAATCTTGTCCCTGGGGCCAATGAAAAACTGTTTTTT	CASNLVPGANEKLFF
NA	TRBV9	TRBJ2-5	NA	TGTGCCAGCAGCGTAGGTAGGGGCGCCCTTTGGGAGACCCAGTACTTC	CASSVGRGALWETQYF
NA	TRBV6-4	TRBJ2-3	TRBD2	TGTGCCAGCAGTCCTACTAGCGGGGAAGGCACAGATACGCAGTATTTT	CASSPTSGEGTDTQYF
once	TRBV5-5	TRBJ1-6	NA	TGTGCCAGCTGTTGTGGGGCCAAGAGCTCCTATAATTCACCCCTCCACTTT	CASCCGAKSSYNSPLHF
once	TRBV5-1	TRBJ2-7	TRBD1	TGCGCCAGCAGCAAGAGGGGGACAGGGGCCTTGGTGCGGTACTTC	CASSKRGTGALVRYF
NA	TRBV28	TRBJ1-1	NA	TGTGCCAGCAGTTCGCCAATCACAGGGTACCCCTTCTTT	CASSSPITGYPFF
NA	TRBV6-5	TRBJ2-7	TRBD1	TGTGCCAGCAGCCAACTAGGGGACAGGGGGCTGGGGCAGTACTTC	CASSQLGDRGLGQYF
NA	TRBV30	TRBJ1-1	TRBD1	TGTGCCTGGAGGGACAGGGAACGGGGTACTGAAGCTTTCTTT	CAWRDRERGTEAFF
NA	TRBV14	TRBJ1-2	NA	TGTGCCAGCAGCCAAGTGCGGGGCCAAATCTATGGCTACACCTTC	CASSQVRGQIYGYTF
NA	TRBV7-2	TRBJ1-1	TRBD1	TGTGCCAGCAGCACCGACAGGGCGATCACTGAAGCTTTCTTT	CASSTDRAITEAFF
NA	TRBV24-1	TRBJ2-2	NA	TGTGCCACCAGTGATGCTCTAGCGCCCGGTAACACCGGGGAGCTGTTTTTT	CATSDALAPGNTGELFF
NA	TRBV7-2	TRBJ2-7	NA	TGTGCCAGCAGCTTACGAATCCAGCCTACCCAGGTGGGCTACGAGCAGTACTTC	CASSLRIQPTQVGYEQYF
few	TRBV19	TRBJ1-2	NA	TGTGCCAGTAGCAGGGGCGCTAACTATGGCTACACCTTC	CASSRGANYGYTF
NA	TRBV5-1	TRBJ1-1	NA	TGCGCCAGCAGCTCGAGGCTTGGACAGGAAGCTTTCTTT	CASSSRLGQEAFF
NA	TRBV7-9	TRBJ2-5	NA	TGTGCCAGCAGCTTATGGCAGGATCCGAGTGAGACCCAGTACTTC	CASSLWQDPSETQYF
NA	TRBV2	TRBJ2-7	NA	TGTGCCAGCAGCCGACAGTTAAACTACGAGCAGTACTTC	CASSRQLNYEQYF
once	TRBV7-6	TRBJ1-5	NA	TGTGCCAGCAGCTCATCCCCGGGGGGGCCCCAGCATTTT	CASSSSPGGPQHF
once	TRBV3-1/TRBV3-2	TRBJ2-2	TRBD2	TGTGCCAGCAGCCAAGAGGGAGCGGGGTCCTTGGCCGGGGAGCTGTTTTTT	CASSQEGAGSLAGELFF
few	TRBV30	TRBJ1-5	TRBD1	TGTGCCTGGAAGGGGACAGGGGGTCAGCCCCAGCATTTT	CAWKGTGGQPQHF
NA	TRBV19	TRBJ2-1	NA	TGTGCCAGTAGTATAGATTTTAGTTATGAGCAGTTCTTC	CASSIDFSYEQFF
NA	TRBV4-2	TRBJ2-7	TRBD2	TGTGCCAGCAGCCCGGGAGCGGGAGGGGGGCAGTACTTC	CASSPGAGGGQYF
NA	TRBV9	TRBJ2-1	NA	TGTGCCAGCAGCGTAGACCCCAGGGGCAATGAGCAGTTCTTC	CASSVDPRGNEQFF
NA	TRBV6-5	TRBJ1-3	TRBD1	TGTGCCAGCAAACCGGGACAGGGATACAACACCATATATTTT	CASKPGQGYNTIYF